The T cell receptor beta chain described here comes from a study of blood T cell repertoires in COVID-19. Study-wide context: Samples representing acute and convalescent COVID-19 were sourced from the United States, Italy and Spain. T cells, B-cell-depleted T cells, or PBMCs provided the cDNA or gDNA that served as material.

Per the authors' pipeline: It was from reference gene primer amplification that nucleated cell counts were estimated. Measured with immunoSEQ multiplex PCR; TCRdb has only the in-frame clones, and not every one. The V and J calls and clone size are taken from that table; D and trimming were inferred from the DNA. Of 150,000 to 200,000 clones in the sample, around 87% were seen once. The CDR3 is made up of 17 amino acids. The gene calls are TRBV21-1 and TRBJ1-1. TRBV21-1 is shown as a pseudogene. Sequenced input: peripheral blood. The receptor was derived from a man aged 45 to 65 with acute or convalescent COVID-19. CDR3 bases: TGTGCCAGCAGCAAAGCGCAATCCAGGGACTTTAACACTGAAGCTTTCTTT. This translates into CASSKAQSRDFNTEAFF.